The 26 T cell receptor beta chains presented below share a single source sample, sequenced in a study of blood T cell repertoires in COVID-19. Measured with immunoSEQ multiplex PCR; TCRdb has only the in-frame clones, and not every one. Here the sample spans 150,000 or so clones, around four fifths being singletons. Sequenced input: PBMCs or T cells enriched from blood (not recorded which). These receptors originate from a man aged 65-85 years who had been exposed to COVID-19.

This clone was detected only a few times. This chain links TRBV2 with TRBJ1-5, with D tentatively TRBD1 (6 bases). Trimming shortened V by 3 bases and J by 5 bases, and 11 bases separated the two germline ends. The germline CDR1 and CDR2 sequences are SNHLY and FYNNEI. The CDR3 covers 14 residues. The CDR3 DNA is TGTGCCAGCAGTGACAGGGGAATGCATCAGCCCCAGCATTTT. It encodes CASSDRGMHQPQHF.

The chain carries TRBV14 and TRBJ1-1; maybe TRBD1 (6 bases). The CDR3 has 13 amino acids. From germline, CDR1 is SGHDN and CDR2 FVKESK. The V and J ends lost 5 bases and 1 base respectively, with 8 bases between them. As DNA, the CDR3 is TGTGCCAGCAGCTGGGGGCGGAACACTGAAGCTTTCTTT. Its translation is CASSWGRNTEAFF.

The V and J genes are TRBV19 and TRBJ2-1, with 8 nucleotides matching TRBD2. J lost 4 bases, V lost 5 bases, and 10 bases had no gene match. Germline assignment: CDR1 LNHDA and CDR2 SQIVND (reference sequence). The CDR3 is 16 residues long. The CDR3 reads CASSSQRGPSYNEQFF. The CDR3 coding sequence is TGTGCCAGTAGTTCTCAGCGGGGGCCCTCTTACAATGAGCAGTTCTTC.

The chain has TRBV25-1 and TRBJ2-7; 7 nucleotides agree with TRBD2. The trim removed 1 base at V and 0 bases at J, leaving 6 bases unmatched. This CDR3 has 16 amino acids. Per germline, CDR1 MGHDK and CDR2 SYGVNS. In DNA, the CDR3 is TGTGCCAGCAGTGAATCCCTAGCGGTTAGCTCCTACGAGCAGTACTTC. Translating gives CASSESLAVSSYEQYF.

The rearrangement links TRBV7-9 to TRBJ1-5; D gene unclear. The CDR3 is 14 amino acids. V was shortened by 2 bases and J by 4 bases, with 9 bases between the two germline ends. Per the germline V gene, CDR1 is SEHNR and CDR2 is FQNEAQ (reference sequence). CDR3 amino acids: CASSLLGSNQPQHF. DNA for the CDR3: TGTGCCAGCAGCTTATTGGGGAGTAATCAGCCCCAGCATTTT. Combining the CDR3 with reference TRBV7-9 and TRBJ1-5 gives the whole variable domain DTGVSQNPRHKITKRGQNVTFRCDPISEHNRLYWYRQTLGQGPEFLTYFQNEAQLEKSRLLSDRFSAERPKGSFSTLEIQRTEQGDSAMYLCASSLLGSNQPQHFGDGTRLSIL.

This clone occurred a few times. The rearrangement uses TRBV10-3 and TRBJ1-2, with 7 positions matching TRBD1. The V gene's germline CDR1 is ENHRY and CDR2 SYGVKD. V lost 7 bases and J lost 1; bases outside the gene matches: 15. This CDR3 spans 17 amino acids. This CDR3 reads CAINQGRDREVNYGYTF. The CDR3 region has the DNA TGTGCCATCAATCAAGGAAGAGACAGGGAGGTTAACTATGGCTACACCTTC.

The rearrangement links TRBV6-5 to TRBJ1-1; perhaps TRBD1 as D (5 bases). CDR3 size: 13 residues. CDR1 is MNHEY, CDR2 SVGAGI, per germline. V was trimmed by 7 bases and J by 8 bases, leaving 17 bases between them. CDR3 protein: CASTTDSIREAFF. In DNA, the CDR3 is TGTGCCAGCACCACCGACAGCATAAGGGAAGCTTTCTTT.

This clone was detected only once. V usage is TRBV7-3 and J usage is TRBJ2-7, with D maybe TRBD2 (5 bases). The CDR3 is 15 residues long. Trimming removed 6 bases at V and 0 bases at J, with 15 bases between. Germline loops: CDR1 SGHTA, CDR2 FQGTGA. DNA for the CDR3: TGTGCCAGCAGTAGCGACCCACTTGGCTCCTACGAGCAGTACTTC. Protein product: CASSSDPLGSYEQYF.

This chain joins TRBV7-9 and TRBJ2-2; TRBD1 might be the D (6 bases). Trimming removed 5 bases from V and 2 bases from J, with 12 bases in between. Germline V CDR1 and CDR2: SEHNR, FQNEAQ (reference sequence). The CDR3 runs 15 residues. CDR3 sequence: CASSRNRVNTGELFF. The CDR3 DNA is TGTGCCAGCAGCCGAAACAGGGTAAACACCGGGGAGCTGTTTTTT.

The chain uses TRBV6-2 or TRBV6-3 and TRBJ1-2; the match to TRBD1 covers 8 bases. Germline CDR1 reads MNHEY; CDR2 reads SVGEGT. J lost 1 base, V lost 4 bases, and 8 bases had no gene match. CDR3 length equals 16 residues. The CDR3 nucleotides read TGTGCCAGCAGTTGGACAGGGTCGGAAGTTAACTATGGCTACACCTTC. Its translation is CASSWTGSEVNYGYTF.

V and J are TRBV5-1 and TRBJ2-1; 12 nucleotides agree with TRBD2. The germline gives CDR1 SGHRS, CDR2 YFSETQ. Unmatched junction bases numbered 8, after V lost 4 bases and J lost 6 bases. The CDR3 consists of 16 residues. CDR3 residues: CASSPPLAGGFNEQFF. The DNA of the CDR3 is TGCGCCAGCAGCCCCCCTCTAGCGGGAGGGTTCAATGAGCAGTTCTTC.

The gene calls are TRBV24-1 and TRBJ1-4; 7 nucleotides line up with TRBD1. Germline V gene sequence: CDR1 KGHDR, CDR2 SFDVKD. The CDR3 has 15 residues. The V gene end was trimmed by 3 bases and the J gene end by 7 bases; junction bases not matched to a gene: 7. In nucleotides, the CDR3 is TGTGCCACCAGTGATGCCCGGGACAGATCTGAAAAACTGTTTTTT. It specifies CATSDARDRSEKLFF.

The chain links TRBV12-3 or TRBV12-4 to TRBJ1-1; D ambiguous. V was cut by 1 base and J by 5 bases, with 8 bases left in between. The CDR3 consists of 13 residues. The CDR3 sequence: CASSLVGKTEAFF. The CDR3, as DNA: TGTGCCAGCAGTTTAGTGGGCAAGACTGAAGCTTTCTTT.

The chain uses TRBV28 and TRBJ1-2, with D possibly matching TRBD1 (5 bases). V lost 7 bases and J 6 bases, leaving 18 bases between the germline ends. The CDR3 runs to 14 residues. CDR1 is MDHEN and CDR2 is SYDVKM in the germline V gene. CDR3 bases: TGTGCCAGCACTCCGCCCCAGGGAAGCCATGGCTACACCTTC. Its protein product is CASTPPQGSHGYTF.

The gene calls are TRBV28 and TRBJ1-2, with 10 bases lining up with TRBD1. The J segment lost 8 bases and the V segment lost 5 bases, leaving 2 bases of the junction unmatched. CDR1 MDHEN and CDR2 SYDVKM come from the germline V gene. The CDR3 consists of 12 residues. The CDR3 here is CASSRTGGGYTF. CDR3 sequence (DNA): TGTGCCAGCAGTCGGACAGGGGGAGGCTACACCTTC.

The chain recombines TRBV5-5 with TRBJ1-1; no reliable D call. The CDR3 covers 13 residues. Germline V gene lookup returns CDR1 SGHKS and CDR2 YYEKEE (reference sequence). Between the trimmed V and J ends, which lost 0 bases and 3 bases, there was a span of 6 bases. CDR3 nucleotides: TGTGCCAGCAGCTTGGTTCGGTACACTGAAGCTTTCTTT. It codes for CASSLVRYTEAFF. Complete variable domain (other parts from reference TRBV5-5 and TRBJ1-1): DAGVTQSPTHLIKTRGQQVTLRCSPISGHKSVSWYQQVLGQGPQFIFQYYEKEERGRGNFPDRFSARQFPNYSSELNVNALLLGDSALYLCASSLVRYTEAFFGQGTRLTVV.

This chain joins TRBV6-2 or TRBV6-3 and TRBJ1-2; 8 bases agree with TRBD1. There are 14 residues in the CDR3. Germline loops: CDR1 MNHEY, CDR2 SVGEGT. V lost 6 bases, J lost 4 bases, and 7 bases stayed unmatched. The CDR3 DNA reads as TGTGCCAGCAGCACGGGACAGGTGGGCTATGGCTACACCTTC. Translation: CASSTGQVGYGYTF.

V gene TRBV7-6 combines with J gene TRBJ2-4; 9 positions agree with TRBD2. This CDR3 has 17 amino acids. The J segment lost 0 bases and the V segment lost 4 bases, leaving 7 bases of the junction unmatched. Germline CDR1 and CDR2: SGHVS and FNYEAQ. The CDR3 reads CASSSGLALTAKNIQYF. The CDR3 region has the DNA TGTGCCAGCAGCTCCGGACTAGCGCTCACAGCCAAAAACATTCAGTACTTC.

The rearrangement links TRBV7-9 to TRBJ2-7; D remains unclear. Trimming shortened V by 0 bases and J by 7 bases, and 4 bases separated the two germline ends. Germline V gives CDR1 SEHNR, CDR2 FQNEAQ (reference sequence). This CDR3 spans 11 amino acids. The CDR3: CASSLAREQYF. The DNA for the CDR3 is TGTGCCAGCAGCTTAGCGCGGGAGCAGTACTTC.

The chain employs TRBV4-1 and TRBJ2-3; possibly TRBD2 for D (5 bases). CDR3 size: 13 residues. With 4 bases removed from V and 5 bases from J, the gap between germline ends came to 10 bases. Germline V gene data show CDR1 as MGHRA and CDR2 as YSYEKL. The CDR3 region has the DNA TGCGCCAGCAGCCCAATACGGGGAGATACGCAGTATTTT. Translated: CASSPIRGDTQYF.

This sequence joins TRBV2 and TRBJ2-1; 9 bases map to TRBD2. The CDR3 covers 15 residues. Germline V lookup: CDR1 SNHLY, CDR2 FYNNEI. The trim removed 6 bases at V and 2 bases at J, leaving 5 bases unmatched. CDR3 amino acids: CASRPGLATYNEQFF. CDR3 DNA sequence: TGTGCCAGCAGACCGGGACTAGCAACCTACAATGAGCAGTTCTTC.

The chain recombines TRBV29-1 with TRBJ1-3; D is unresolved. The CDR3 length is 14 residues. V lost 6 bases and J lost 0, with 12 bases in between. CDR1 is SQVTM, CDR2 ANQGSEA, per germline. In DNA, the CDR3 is TGCAGCGTCCGAACAACGATCTCTGGAAACACCATATATTTT. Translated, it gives CSVRTTISGNTIYF.

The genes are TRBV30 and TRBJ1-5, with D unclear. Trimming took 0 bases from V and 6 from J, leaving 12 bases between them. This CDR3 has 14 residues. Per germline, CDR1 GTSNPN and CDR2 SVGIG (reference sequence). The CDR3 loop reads CAWSVGGFGQPQHF. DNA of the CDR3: TGTGCCTGGAGTGTAGGAGGGTTTGGTCAGCCCCAGCATTTT.

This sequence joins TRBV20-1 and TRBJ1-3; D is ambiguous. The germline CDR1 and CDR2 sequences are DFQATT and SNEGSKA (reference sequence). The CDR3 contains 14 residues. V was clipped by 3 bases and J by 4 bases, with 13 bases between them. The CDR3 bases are TGCAGTGCTAGTAACACGGCGGCCGGAAACACCATATATTTT. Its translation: CSASNTAAGNTIYF.

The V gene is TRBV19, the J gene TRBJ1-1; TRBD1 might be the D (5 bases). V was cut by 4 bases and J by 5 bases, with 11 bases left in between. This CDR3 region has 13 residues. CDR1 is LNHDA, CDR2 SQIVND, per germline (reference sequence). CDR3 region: CASSKGVRTEAFF. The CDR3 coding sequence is TGTGCCAGTAGTAAAGGGGTCCGGACTGAAGCTTTCTTT.

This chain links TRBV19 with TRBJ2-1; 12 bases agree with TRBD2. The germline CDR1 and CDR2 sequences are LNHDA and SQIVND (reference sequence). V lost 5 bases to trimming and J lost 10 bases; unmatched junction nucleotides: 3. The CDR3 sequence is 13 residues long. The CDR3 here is CASSSGLAGEQFF. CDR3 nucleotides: TGTGCCAGTAGTTCCGGACTAGCGGGGGAGCAGTTCTTC.